These 18 T cell receptor beta chains were all obtained from the same sample, sequenced in a study of cytomegalovirus exposure and HLA in healthy donors. The PCR employed 60 Vbeta primers together with 13 Jbeta primers. Profiled with immunoSEQ multiplex PCR; TCRdb holds only in-frame clones, not every one. The record lists 100,000 to 150,000 clones, of which the ten most abundant hold 2% to 2.5%. The sequenced sample consisted of PBMCs. The source is a man aged 35 to 55 in good health and CMV-seronegative.

This chain links TRBV23-1 with TRBJ2-1, with 7 bases fitting TRBD2. TRBV23-1 is filed as an ORF, its function uncertain. The CDR3 spans 17 residues. The V gene end was trimmed by 4 bases and the J gene end by 8 bases; junction bases not matched to a gene: 17. CDR3 amino acids: CASSPPRWREPFDEQFF. DNA for the CDR3: TGCGCCAGCAGTCCCCCCCGGTGGCGGGAGCCTTTCGATGAGCAGTTCTTC.

This chain uses TRBV6-4 with TRBJ2-3, with 15 bases matching TRBD2. The CDR3 has 19 amino acids. Germline CDR1 reads MRHNA; CDR2 reads SNTAGT. The ends lost 5 bases at V and 1 base at J; junction bases unmatched: 10. The CDR3 here is CASSPSGLAGGLGTDTQYF. CDR3 sequence (DNA): TGTGCCAGCAGTCCCTCCGGACTAGCGGGAGGGCTTGGCACAGATACGCAGTATTTT.

V and J are TRBV7-2 and TRBJ1-5; maybe TRBD1 (6 bases). V was trimmed by 2 bases and J by 2 bases, leaving 10 bases between them. Germline CDR1 is SGHTA and CDR2 is FQGNSA. The CDR3 loop spans 15 amino acids. CDR3 amino acids: CASSLWGGGNQPQHF. CDR3 nucleotide sequence: TGTGCCAGCAGCTTATGGGGGGGCGGCAATCAGCCCCAGCATTTT.

J is TRBJ2-5 and V is TRBV4-1; tentative D call: TRBD2 (7 bases). V lost 0 bases to trimming and J lost 5 bases, with 19 bases between them. This CDR3 region has 17 residues. Per the germline V gene, CDR1 is MGHRA and CDR2 is YSYEKL. In DNA, the CDR3 is TGCGCCAGCAGCCAAGAAGTCGGGGGGTACAGGGCCGAGACCCAGTACTTC. It codes for CASSQEVGGYRAETQYF.

This chain links TRBV5-1 with TRBJ2-1; D gene ambiguous. The CDR3 has 12 amino acids. Germline V gives CDR1 SGHRS, CDR2 YFSETQ. Trimming stripped 2 bases from V and 9 bases from J, with 9 bases between. The CDR3 sequence is CASSFTSGEQFF. CDR3 DNA: TGCGCCAGCAGCTTTACCTCCGGTGAGCAGTTCTTC.

The V gene is TRBV5-6, the J gene TRBJ2-2, with 14 positions matching TRBD2. This CDR3 has 17 amino acids. From germline, CDR1 is SGHDT and CDR2 YYEEEE. With V trimmed by 4 bases and J by 4 bases, 6 bases remained unmatched. In DNA, the CDR3 is TGTGCCAGCAGCCCGGCCGGGACTAGCGGGAGCACCGGGGAGCTGTTTTTT. Translating it yields CASSPAGTSGSTGELFF.

The CDR3 protein is CASSLVGPTGGVRDTQYF. In DNA form, the CDR3 reads TGTGCCAGCAGCTTAGTGGGGCCTACCGGTGGGGTACGAGATACGCAGTATTTT. The chain recombines TRBV7-2 with TRBJ2-3, with a weak D call TRBD1 (5 bases). CDR1 and CDR2 from the germline V gene are SGHTA and FQGNSA. This CDR3 contains 18 residues. V lost 1 base, J lost 5 bases, and 22 bases lay in between.

The chain has TRBV28 and TRBJ2-7, with TRBD1 matching 9 bases. There are 14 residues in the CDR3. Germline V lookup: CDR1 MDHEN, CDR2 SYDVKM. The V segment lost 5 bases and the J segment 7 bases; nucleotides outside the gene matches: 9. CDR3 sequence reads: CASSKSGTGREQYF. The CDR3 nucleotides are TGTGCCAGCAGTAAGTCCGGGACAGGGAGAGAGCAGTACTTC. The full variable domain, rest sourced from reference TRBV28 and TRBJ2-7, is DVKVTQSSRYLVKRTGEKVFLECVQDMDHENMFWYRQDPGLGLRLIYFSYDVKMKEKGDIPEGYSVSREKKERFSLILESASTNQTSMYLCASSKSGTGREQYFGPGTRLTVT.

The chain uses TRBV29-1 and TRBJ2-1; 8 nucleotides match TRBD1. Germline trimming cut 4 bases from V and 9 bases from J; bases unmatched to any gene: 8. The germline V gene encodes CDR1 SQVTM and CDR2 ANQGSEA. The CDR3 length is 13 residues. CDR3 sequence reads: CSVVRGLLSEQFF. As DNA, the CDR3 is TGCAGCGTTGTCAGGGGGCTTTTGAGTGAGCAGTTCTTC.

As concerns this clone: Germline and junction disagree at one end, which may indicate a read error. Other DNA sequences in the same sample also yield this CDR3. The rearrangement uses TRBV11-2 and TRBJ1-1, with 8 bases identical to TRBD1. CDR1 and CDR2 (germline): SGHAT, FQNNGV. The CDR3 is 15 residues long. CDR3 DNA sequence: TGTGCCAGCAGCCACAGACAGGGGTCTCCCCCTGAAGCTTTCTTC. As protein: CASSHRQGSPPEAFF.

The V and J genes are TRBV21-1 and TRBJ2-2; the table's D call, TRBD2, was not checked against the DNA. TRBV21-1 is classified as a pseudogene. The CDR3 loop spans 17 amino acids. CDR3 in DNA: TGTGCCAGCAGCAAAGAGGGTTGGGGAGGGAACACCGGGGAGCTGTTTTTT. This gives the protein CASSKEGWGGNTGELFF.

The chain has TRBV10-3 and TRBJ1-5; D is possibly TRBD1 (6 bases). V dropped 6 bases and J dropped 1 base, with 13 bases sitting between them. The CDR3 has 15 residues. The V gene's germline CDR1 is ENHRY and CDR2 SYGVKD. The CDR3 reads CAIRDGTKSNQPQHF. DNA of the CDR3: TGTGCCATCAGGGACGGGACAAAGAGCAATCAGCCCCAGCATTTT.

The chain recombines TRBV19 with TRBJ2-3, with 10 bases aligning to TRBD2. Germline loops: CDR1 LNHDA, CDR2 SQIVND (reference sequence). The trim removed 9 bases at V and 2 bases at J, leaving 2 bases unmatched. This CDR3 comprises 13 residues. CDR3 residues: CASGLADTDTQYF. The CDR3 nucleotides are TGTGCCAGCGGACTAGCGGACACAGATACGCAGTATTTT.

V is TRBV5-6 and J is TRBJ2-7; 11 bases align to TRBD2. CDR1 is SGHDT and CDR2 is YYEEEE in the germline V gene. This CDR3 comprises 16 residues. After removal of 0 bases from V and 7 bases from J, the junction contained 9 bases not matched to a gene. This chain's CDR3 is CASSLAGLAAAGEQYF. The CDR3 DNA reads as TGTGCCAGCAGCTTGGCGGGACTAGCGGCGGCGGGGGAGCAGTACTTC.

This chain joins TRBV9 and TRBJ2-1; D uncertain. Trimming stripped 2 bases from V and 6 bases from J, with 12 bases between. This CDR3 comprises 14 residues. CDR1 and CDR2 from the germline V gene are SGDLS and YYNGEE. CDR3 loop: CASSVAEAINEQFF. Written as DNA, the CDR3 is TGTGCCAGCAGCGTGGCCGAGGCTATCAATGAGCAGTTCTTC. Drawing the rest from reference TRBV9 and TRBJ2-1, the complete variable domain is DSGVTQTPKHLITATGQRVTLRCSPRSGDLSVYWYQQSLDQGLQFLIQYYNGEERAKGNILERFSAQQFPDLHSELNLSSLELGDSALYFCASSVAEAINEQFFGPGTRLTVL.

The V call is TRBV11-3, the J call TRBJ1-4; D not resolved. V dropped 2 bases and J dropped 0 bases, with 7 bases sitting between them. The germline V gene encodes CDR1 SGHNT and CDR2 YENEEA. This CDR3 region has 15 residues. The CDR3 sequence: CASSLNPATNEKLFF. The CDR3 coding sequence is TGTGCCAGCAGCTTAAACCCAGCAACTAATGAAAAACTGTTTTTT.

This chain links TRBV13 with TRBJ2-5, with 11 positions matching TRBD1. The CDR3 length is 16 residues. Germline lookup yields CDR1 PRHDT and CDR2 FYEKMQ (reference sequence). Trimming removed 1 base from V and 4 bases from J; junction bases left unmatched: 5. CDR3 amino acids: CASSLVGQGDGETQYF. In DNA form, the CDR3 reads TGTGCCAGCAGCTTAGTGGGACAGGGGGACGGAGAGACCCAGTACTTC.

The gene calls are TRBV5-6 and TRBJ1-5; tentative D call: TRBD1 (5 bases). V was shortened by 6 bases and J by 4 bases, with 14 bases between the two germline ends. The CDR3 runs 14 residues. CDR1 is SGHDT and CDR2 is YYEEEE in the germline V gene. For the CDR3, the DNA is TGTGCCAGCACCCTCCGGGGGGATAATCAGCCCCAGCATTTT. Translating it yields CASTLRGDNQPQHF.